These T cell receptor beta chains were read from a single sample in a study of regulatory and conventional T cells in RAG deficiency. Here immunoSEQ multiplex PCR was the method, and the copy in TCRdb shows in-frame clones only, minus some. The sample includes tens of thousands of clones, 75% to 90% of them seen just once. The sample also formed part of further work on regulatory T cells.

Input material: CD8+ T cells sorted from blood. These receptors were obtained from a human donor in good health. Both conserved end residues are part of each CDR3. Fields, in order: J gene, V gene, D gene, clone size, CDR3 protein, CDR3 DNA. D genes are given only for firm matches. Clone size is given for some rows only: seen once, a few or many times, or a class if the clone is expanded.

TRBJ1-3,TRBV6-1,-,-,CASSGQSSGNTIYF,TGTGCCAGCAGTGGACAGTCCTCTGGAAACACCATATATTTT
TRBJ2-7,TRBV10-3,-,-,CAIGISYEQYF,TGTGCCATCGGTATCTCCTACGAGCAGTACTTC
TRBJ1-2,TRBV30,-,-,CAWSVQGPGGYTF,TGTGCCTGGAGTGTACAAGGGCCCGGTGGCTACACCTTC
TRBJ2-1,TRBV15,TRBD1,-,CATTLTGSYNEQFF,TGTGCCACCACCCTGACAGGGTCCTACAATGAGCAGTTCTTC
TRBJ2-7,TRBV5-1,-,once,CASSLVGSSYEQYF,TGCGCCAGCAGCTTGGTCGGGAGCTCCTACGAGCAGTACTTC
TRBJ2-5,TRBV9,TRBD1,-,CASSMTGEETQYF,TGTGCCAGCAGCATGACAGGGGAAGAGACCCAGTACTTC
TRBJ2-7,TRBV9,-,-,CASSVDGGATYEQYF,TGTGCCAGCAGCGTAGACGGCGGGGCTACCTACGAGCAGTACTTC
TRBJ1-1,TRBV19,TRBD1,-,CASTPGQGAEAFF,TGTGCCAGTACCCCAGGACAGGGGGCTGAAGCTTTCTTT
TRBJ1-1,TRBV11-2,-,once,CASSSPKGPSGTEAFF,TGTGCCAGCAGCTCACCCAAGGGACCGTCAGGCACTGAAGCTTTCTTT
TRBJ2-1,TRBV21-1,-,-,CASSKALSQCPEQFF,TGTGCCAGCAGCAAAGCGCTTTCACAGTGTCCTGAGCAGTTCTTC
TRBJ2-1,TRBV5-1,TRBD1,-,CASSPTGTFSNEQFF,TGCGCCAGCAGCCCGACAGGGACGTTTAGTAATGAGCAGTTCTTC
TRBJ1-5,TRBV6-1,-,-,CASSEGRGHNNQPQHF,TGTGCCAGCAGTGAAGGGCGGGGACACAACAATCAGCCCCAGCATTTT
TRBJ1-1,TRBV5-1,TRBD1,-,CASRNRDSVNTEAFF,TGCGCCAGCAGAAACCGGGACAGCGTCAACACTGAAGCTTTCTTT
TRBJ1-5,TRBV28,-,few,CASSFDQPQHF,TGTGCCAGCAGTTTCGATCAGCCCCAGCATTTT
TRBJ2-1,TRBV30,-,-,CAWSVAGRNEQFF,TGTGCCTGGAGTGTGGCAGGGAGGAATGAGCAGTTCTTC
TRBJ1-1,TRBV5-1,TRBD1,-,CASSLETGREAFF,TGCGCCAGCAGCTTAGAGACAGGGCGTGAAGCTTTCTTT
TRBJ1-1,TRBV19,TRBD1,-,CASSILGQGFPEAFF,TGTGCCAGTAGTATTTTGGGACAGGGGTTTCCTGAAGCTTTCTTT
TRBJ2-2,TRBV5-1,-,-,CASSPVGATGELFF,TGCGCCAGCAGCCCGGTTGGGGCCACCGGGGAGCTGTTTTTT
TRBJ2-2,TRBV2,TRBD2,-,CASTTSPHTGELFF,TGTGCCAGCACGACTAGCCCTCACACCGGGGAGCTGTTTTTT
TRBJ2-7,TRBV7-9,TRBD1,-,CASNGQGLNEQYF,TGTGCCAGCAACGGACAGGGCTTGAACGAGCAGTACTTC
TRBJ2-7,TRBV7-9,-,-,CASSFSGHSYEQYF,TGTGCCAGCAGCTTTTCGGGACACTCCTACGAGCAGTACTTC
TRBJ1-4,TRBV19,-,few,CASNRDPEKLFF,TGTGCCAGCAACAGGGACCCTGAAAAACTGTTTTTT
TRBJ1-2,TRBV6-6,TRBD1,-,CASRQQGGYGYTF,TGTGCCAGCAGGCAACAGGGGGGCTATGGCTACACCTTC
TRBJ2-2,TRBV6-5,-,few,CASSYSTENTGELFF,TGTGCCAGCAGTTACTCGACAGAGAACACCGGGGAGCTGTTTTTT
TRBJ2-6,TRBV18,TRBD2,-,CASSPTAGGGRSGANVLTF,TGTGCCAGCTCACCGACGGCGGGGGGAGGGCGCTCTGGGGCCAACGTCCTGACTTTC
TRBJ2-1,TRBV5-1,TRBD2,-,CASSFRTSGASYNEQFF,TGCGCCAGCAGCTTCCGGACTAGCGGGGCTTCCTACAATGAGCAGTTCTTC
TRBJ2-7,TRBV19,-,-,CASSIRDNSYEQYF,TGTGCCAGTAGTATCAGGGACAACTCCTACGAGCAGTACTTC
TRBJ2-7,TRBV11-2,TRBD2,-,CASSFGRGGSYEQYF,TGTGCCAGCAGCTTCGGGCGGGGGGGCTCCTACGAGCAGTACTTC
TRBJ1-6,TRBV28,-,-,CASSLSLPGSNSPLHF,TGTGCCAGCAGTTTATCCCTCCCGGGTTCTAATTCACCCCTCCACTTT
TRBJ1-2,TRBV29-1,-,-,CSASQALANYGYTF,TGCAGCGCCTCACAGGCTTTAGCTAACTATGGCTACACCTTC
TRBJ1-5,TRBV27,-,-,CASRKDISSNQPQHF,TGTGCCAGCAGAAAAGACATATCGAGCAATCAGCCCCAGCATTTT
TRBJ2-1,TRBV27,TRBD1,-,CATIRGPYNEQFF,TGTGCCACCATCAGGGGGCCATACAATGAGCAGTTCTTC
TRBJ2-1,TRBV20-1,-,-,CSATTYNEQFF,TGCAGTGCCACTACTTACAATGAGCAGTTCTTC
TRBJ1-2,TRBV6-1,-,-,CASSESQGASLYGYTF,TGTGCCAGCAGTGAGTCACAGGGTGCGTCACTTTATGGCTACACCTTC
TRBJ1-1,TRBV10-3,-,-,CAISGDRNTEAFF,TGTGCCATCAGTGGAGACAGGAACACTGAAGCTTTCTTT
TRBJ2-3,TRBV29-1,-,-,CSVSLTGPRSTDTQYF,TGCAGCGTTTCCCTTACAGGGCCCCGTAGCACAGATACGCAGTATTTT
TRBJ2-3,TRBV9,TRBD2,-,CASSVSPAGGSDTQYF,TGTGCCAGCAGCGTAAGTCCAGCGGGGGGCTCAGATACGCAGTATTTT
TRBJ1-1,TRBV6-5,-,-,CASSQGMNTEAFF,TGTGCCAGCAGTCAGGGAATGAACACTGAAGCTTTCTTT
TRBJ2-3,TRBV27,-,once,CASSLDQATDTQYF,TGTGCCAGCAGTCTGGACCAGGCAACAGATACGCAGTATTTT
TRBJ1-2,TRBV7-9,TRBD1,-,CASSLTTGDGYTF,TGTGCCAGCAGCTTAACCACAGGGGATGGCTACACCTTC
TRBJ2-3,TRBV9,-,-,CASSDRGTQYF,TGTGCCAGCAGCGACCGGGGTACGCAGTATTTT
TRBJ2-3,TRBV15,-,-,CATSSGYTDTQYF,TGTGCCACCAGCAGCGGGTACACAGATACGCAGTATTTT
TRBJ1-2,TRBV7-9,-,-,CASSLEEDRRYGYTF,TGTGCCAGCAGCTTAGAGGAGGACAGACGCTATGGCTACACCTTC
TRBJ2-3,TRBV19,-,-,CASSIRTSTDTQYF,TGTGCCAGTAGTATAAGGACTAGCACAGATACGCAGTATTTT
TRBJ2-7,TRBV14,-,few,CASSPDRFYEQYF,TGTGCCAGCAGCCCTGACAGGTTCTACGAGCAGTACTTC
TRBJ2-7,TRBV7-6,TRBD2,-,CASSQSLAVYDEQYF,TGTGCCAGCAGCCAGTCACTAGCGGTGTATGACGAGCAGTACTTC
TRBJ1-5,TRBV6-1,-,-,CASSEGRGGNQPQHF,TGTGCCAGCAGTGAGGGCAGGGGAGGCAATCAGCCCCAGCATTTT
TRBJ2-2,TRBV18,-,once,CASSPLAPRTGELFF,TGTGCCAGCTCACCGTTGGCCCCCAGAACCGGGGAGCTGTTTTTT
TRBJ2-1,TRBV5-6,TRBD2,-,CASSLPGLAGVEQFF,TGTGCCAGCAGCTTGCCGGGACTAGCGGGAGTAGAGCAGTTCTTC
TRBJ1-4,TRBV29-1,-,-,CGVVQKTTNEKLFF,TGCGGCGTTGTCCAAAAGACAACTAATGAAAAACTGTTTTTT
TRBJ2-3,TRBV5-6,TRBD2,-,CASSTRLAGTTDTQYF,TGTGCCAGCAGCACCAGGTTAGCGGGGACTACAGATACGCAGTATTTT